The T cell receptor (beta chain) described here comes from a study of T-cell memory formation after mild COVID-19. This clonotype occurred a few times. V lost 2 bases, J lost 3 bases, and 18 bases lay in between. CDR3 size: 16 residues. The germline gives CDR1 SGHRS, CDR2 YFSETQ. TCRdb reprocessed the 5' RACE reads via MiXCR and lists one record per CDR3 protein. The repertoire holds roughly 100,000 distinct CDR3 sequences, with around an eighth as singletons. The sample comprised PBMCs or a T cell subset sorted from them (not recorded which). This TCR derives from an adult woman who had mild COVID-19 (a few samples of this study predate the infection). Cell type and time point are not known. The chain links TRBV5-1 to TRBJ2-7; maybe TRBD2 (5 bases). CDR3 region: CASSLAEGLHYYEQYF. The CDR3 DNA reads TGCGCCAGCAGCTTAGCCGAGGGTTTGCATTACTACGAGCAGTACTTC.